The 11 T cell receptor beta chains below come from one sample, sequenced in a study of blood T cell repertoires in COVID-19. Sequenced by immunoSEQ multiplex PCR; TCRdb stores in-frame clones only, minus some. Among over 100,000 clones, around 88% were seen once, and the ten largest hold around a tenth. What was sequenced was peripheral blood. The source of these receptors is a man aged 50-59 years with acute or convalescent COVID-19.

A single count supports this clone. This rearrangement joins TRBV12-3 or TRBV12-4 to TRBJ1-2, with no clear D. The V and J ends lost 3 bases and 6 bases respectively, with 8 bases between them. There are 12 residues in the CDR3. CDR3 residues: CASSFNVDGYTF. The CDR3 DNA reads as TGTGCCAGCAGTTTTAATGTTGATGGCTACACCTTC.

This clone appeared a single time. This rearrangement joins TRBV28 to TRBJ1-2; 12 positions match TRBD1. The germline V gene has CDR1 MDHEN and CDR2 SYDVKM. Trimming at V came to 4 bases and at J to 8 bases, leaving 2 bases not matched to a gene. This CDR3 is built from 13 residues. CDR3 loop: CASSSGQGAGYTF. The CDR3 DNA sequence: TGTGCCAGCAGTTCGGGACAGGGGGCCGGCTACACCTTC.

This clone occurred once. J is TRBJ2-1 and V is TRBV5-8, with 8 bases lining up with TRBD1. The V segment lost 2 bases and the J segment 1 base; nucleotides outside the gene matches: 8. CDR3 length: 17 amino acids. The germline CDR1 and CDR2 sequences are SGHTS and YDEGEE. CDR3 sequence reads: CASSFLTGVRSYNEQFF. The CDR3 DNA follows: TGTGCCAGCAGCTTTCTGACAGGGGTGAGGTCCTACAATGAGCAGTTCTTC.

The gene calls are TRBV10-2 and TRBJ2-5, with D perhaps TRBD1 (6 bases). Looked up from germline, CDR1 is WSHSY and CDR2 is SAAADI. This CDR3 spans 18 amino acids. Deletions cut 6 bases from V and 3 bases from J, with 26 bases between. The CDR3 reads CASSQGKGNKLAEETQYF. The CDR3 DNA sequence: TGCGCCAGCAGCCAGGGGAAGGGAAATAAGTTGGCCGAAGAGACCCAGTACTTC.

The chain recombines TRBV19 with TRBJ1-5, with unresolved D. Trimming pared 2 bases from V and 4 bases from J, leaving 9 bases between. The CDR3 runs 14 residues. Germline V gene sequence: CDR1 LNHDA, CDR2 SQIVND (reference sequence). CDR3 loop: CASSINSLNQPQHF. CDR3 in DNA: TGTGCCAGTAGTATAAACAGCTTGAATCAGCCCCAGCATTTT. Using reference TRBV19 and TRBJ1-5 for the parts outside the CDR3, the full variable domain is DGGITQSPKYLFRKEGQNVTLSCEQNLNHDAMYWYRQDPGQGLRLIYYSQIVNDFQKGDIAEGYSVSREKKESFPLTVTSAQKNPTAFYLCASSINSLNQPQHFGDGTRLSIL.

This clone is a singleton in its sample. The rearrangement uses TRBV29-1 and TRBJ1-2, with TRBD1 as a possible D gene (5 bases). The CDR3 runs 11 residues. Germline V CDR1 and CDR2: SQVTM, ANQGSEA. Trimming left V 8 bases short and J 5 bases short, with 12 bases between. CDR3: CSLGTDYGYTF. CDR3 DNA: TGCAGCCTCGGGACTGATTATGGCTACACCTTC.

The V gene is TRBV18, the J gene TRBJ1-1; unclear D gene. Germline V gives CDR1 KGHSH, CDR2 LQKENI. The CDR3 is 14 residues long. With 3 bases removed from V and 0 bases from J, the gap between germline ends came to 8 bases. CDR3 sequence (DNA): TGTGCCAGCTCACCGTACAGCATGAACACTGAAGCTTTCTTT. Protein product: CASSPYSMNTEAFF. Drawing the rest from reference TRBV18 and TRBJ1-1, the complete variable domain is NAGVMQNPRHLVRRRGQEARLRCSPMKGHSHVYWYRQLPEEGLKFMVYLQKENIIDESGMPKERFSAEFPKEGPSILRIQQVVRGDSAAYFCASSPYSMNTEAFFGQGTRLTVV.

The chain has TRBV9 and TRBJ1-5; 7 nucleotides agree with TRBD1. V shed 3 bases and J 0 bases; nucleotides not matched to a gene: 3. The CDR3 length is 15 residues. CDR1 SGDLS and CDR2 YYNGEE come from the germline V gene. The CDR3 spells CASSGDSSSNQPQHF. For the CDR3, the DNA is TGTGCCAGCAGCGGGGACAGTTCTAGCAATCAGCCCCAGCATTTT.

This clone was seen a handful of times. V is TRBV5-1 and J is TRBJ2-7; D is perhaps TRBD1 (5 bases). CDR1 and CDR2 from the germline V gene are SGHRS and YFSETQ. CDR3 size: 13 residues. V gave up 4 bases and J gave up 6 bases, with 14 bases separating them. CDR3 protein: CASSARSGFEQYF. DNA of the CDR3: TGCGCCAGCAGCGCCCGGTCAGGGTTCGAGCAGTACTTC.

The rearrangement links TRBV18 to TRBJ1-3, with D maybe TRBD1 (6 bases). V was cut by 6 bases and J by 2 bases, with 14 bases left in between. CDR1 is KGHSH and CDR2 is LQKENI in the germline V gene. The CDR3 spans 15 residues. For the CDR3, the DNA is TGTGCCAGCTCCCTGGACAGAAACACTGGAAACACCATATATTTT. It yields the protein CASSLDRNTGNTIYF.

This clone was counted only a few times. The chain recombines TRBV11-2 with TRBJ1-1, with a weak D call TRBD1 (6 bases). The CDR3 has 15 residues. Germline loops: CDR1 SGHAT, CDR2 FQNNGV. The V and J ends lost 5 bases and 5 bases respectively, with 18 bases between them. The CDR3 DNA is TGTGCCAGCAGCCCCGTCGGGGGGGCGCGAACTGAAGCTTTCTTT. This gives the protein CASSPVGGARTEAFF.